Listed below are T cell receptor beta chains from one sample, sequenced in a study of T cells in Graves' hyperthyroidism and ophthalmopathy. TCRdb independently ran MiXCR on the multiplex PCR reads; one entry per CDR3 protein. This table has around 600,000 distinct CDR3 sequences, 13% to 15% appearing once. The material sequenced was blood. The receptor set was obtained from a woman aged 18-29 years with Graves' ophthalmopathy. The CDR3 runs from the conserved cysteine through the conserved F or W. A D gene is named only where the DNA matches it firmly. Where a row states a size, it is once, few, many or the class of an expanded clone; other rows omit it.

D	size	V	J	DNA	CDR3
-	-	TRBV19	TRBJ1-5	TGTGCCAGTAGTATAGTGGCCAATCAGCCCCAGCATTTT	CASSIVANQPQHF
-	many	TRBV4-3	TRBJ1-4	TGCGCCAGCAGCCAAGAGAGGGCAACTAATGAAAAACTGTTTTTT	CASSQERATNEKLFF
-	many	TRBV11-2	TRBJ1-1	TGTGCCAGCAGCCGTGGAGGGGACATGAACACTGAAGCTTTCTTT	CASSRGGDMNTEAFF
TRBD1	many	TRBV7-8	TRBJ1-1	TGTGCCAGCAGCCGACAGGGAGGAGACACTGAAGCTTTCTTT	CASSRQGGDTEAFF
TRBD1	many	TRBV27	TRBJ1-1	TGTGCCAGCAGTTTGTCACCGGGACAGGGTGGCACTGAAGCTTTCTTT	CASSLSPGQGGTEAFF
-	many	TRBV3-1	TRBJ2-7	TGTGCCAGCAGCCTCCAAACGGGGGGCGACGAGCAGTACTTC	CASSLQTGGDEQYF
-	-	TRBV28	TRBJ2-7	TGTGCCAGCCAGGACCTTGAGTGGGGGGCGAGCTCCTACGAGCAGTACTTC	CASQDLEWGASSYEQYF
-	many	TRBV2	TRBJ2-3	TGTGCCAGCAGTGAGCGGGTATTCACAGATACGCAGTATTTT	CASSERVFTDTQYF
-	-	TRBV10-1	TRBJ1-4	TGCGCCAGCAGTGAGCCGAAATCGCCCCTCGACGAAAAGGAAAAACTGTTTTTT	CASSEPKSPLDEKEKLFF
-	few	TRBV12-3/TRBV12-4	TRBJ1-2	TGTGCCAGCCTAGGGAGGGGCTACACCTTC	CASLGRGYTF
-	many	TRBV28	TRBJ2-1	TGTGCCAGCAGCAGCACCGGGACACCCTACAATGAGCAGTTCTTC	CASSSTGTPYNEQFF
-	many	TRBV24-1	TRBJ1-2	TGTGCCACCAGTGATTTGGGGGGCTACACCTTC	CATSDLGGYTF
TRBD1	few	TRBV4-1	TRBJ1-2	TGCGCCAGCAGCCAACCTCTGGACAGGCGCTATGGCTACACCTTC	CASSQPLDRRYGYTF
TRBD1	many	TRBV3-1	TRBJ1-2	TGTGCCAGCAGCCAAGATCGGACAGGGGGCCGTGGCTACACCTTC	CASSQDRTGGRGYTF
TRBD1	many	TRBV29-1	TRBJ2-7	TGCAGCGTAATGCCGGGGACAGGGGTCTACGAGCAGTACTTC	CSVMPGTGVYEQYF
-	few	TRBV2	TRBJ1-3	TGTGCCAGCAGAGGGGTCATTGGCTCTGGAAACACCATATATTTT	CASRGVIGSGNTIYF
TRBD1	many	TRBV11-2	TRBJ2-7	TGTGCCAGCAGGACAGGGGAGACCTACGAGCAGTACTTC	CASRTGETYEQYF
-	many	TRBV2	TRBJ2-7	TGTGCCAGCAGCCTGTCGAAGGACTCCAGGGAGTACTTC	CASSLSKDSREYF
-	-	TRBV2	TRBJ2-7	TGTGCCAGCAGCCTCAGCGCACCCCGGGACTTCAGCTCCTACGAGCAGTACTTC	CASSLSAPRDFSSYEQYF
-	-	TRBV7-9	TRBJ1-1	TGTGCCAGCAGCCCCCGGACAGAAGCTTTCTTT	CASSPRTEAFF
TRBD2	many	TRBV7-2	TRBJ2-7	TGTGCCAGCAGCTCTGGGGCACTAGCGGGAGGTCCGGGCTACGAGCAGTACTTC	CASSSGALAGGPGYEQYF
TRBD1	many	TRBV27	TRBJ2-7	TGTGCCAGCAGAGGGAACAGGGGGCGGTTGTCGGAGGAGCAGTACTTC	CASRGNRGRLSEEQYF
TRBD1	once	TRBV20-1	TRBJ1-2	TGCAGTGCTAGAGAGGAGTGGGGGACAGGGGGCGATGGCTATGGCTACATCTTC	CSAREEWGTGGDGYGYIF